A single T cell receptor (beta chain) is shown here with its context. This clonotype turned up a few times. Its antigen is unknown. Base qualities are not provided; no much larger clone lies one nucleotide away. This entry comes from a study of spatial heterogeneity in lung cancer (dated by TCRdb to about 2019). The study in broad terms: More beta-chain than alpha-chain transcripts were consistently detected, likely reflecting higher beta-chain transcript abundance. In non-small cell lung cancer, the study made a quantitative comparison of TCR alpha and beta repertoires among multiple tumor regions, matched nontumor lung and blood. Nonsynonymous mutation counts, determined by whole-exome sequencing of tumor tissue, were related to TCR repertoire features. In the raw uncorrected reads, each unique combination of TCR and UMI appeared on average more than ten times. Both alpha and beta chains were TCR-sequenced in samples taken at surgery, namely 220 tumor regions, more than 62 matched nontumor lung samples and about 52 PBMC samples.

What the research found in general, with its limitations: Confirming at a functional level the hypothesis that regional TCRs recognize regional mutations was considered to require additional single-cell paired TCR alpha and beta sequencing. Ubiquitous expanded tumor TCRs were found in blood more often at tumor resection than at routine follow-up.

The method behind the library was 5' RACE. Sequencing instrument: NextSeq 500. To allow correction of PCR and sequencing errors, the TCR library protocol tagged every TCR cDNA molecule with a unique molecular identifier. The authors' pipeline ran thus. Decombinator tools were used for TCR identification, UMI-based error correction and CDR3 extraction. TCRs above a frequency of 2 per 1,000, corresponding to the top 1% of the tumor frequency distribution, were defined as expanded. Renyi diversity was computed with the R vegan package after each repertoire had been subsampled 100 times to 5,000 TCRs. CDR3 similarity networks were constructed using string-kernel similarity of amino acid triplets, with links drawn between CDR3s whose pairwise similarity was above 0.82. Using fastp at Q25 and MiXCR, TCRdb reprocessed the public reads and kept productive beta chains. Each entry is one CDR3 protein sequence, shown with its most common DNA and genes. What appears here as the V and J calls and clone size reflects TCRdb's work, not the paper's. Recorded for this sample are about 92,000 distinct CDR3 sequences; 12% of them occurred a single time. About 41% of the sample is in the top ten clones.

The meaning of the sample's time point label: sample taken at primary tumor resection. The donors were 65 to 90 patients from the lung TRACERx cohort who had early-stage, untreated non-small cell lung cancer. Whole RNA extracted from tumor and nontumor lung tissue, or from cryopreserved PBMC samples, was used for TCR sequencing without cell sorting. Patients were selected for TCR sequencing only if sufficient RNA was available from at least two tumor regions. V loses 7 bases, J loses 4 bases, and the germline ends lie 15 bases apart. The cysteine opens and the phenylalanine closes a CDR3 of 14 amino acids. CDR3 DNA only is kept here, 42 bases in frame from base 1. CDR1 is given as MNHNS and CDR2 as SASEGT, both from the germline V gene.

The sequenced sample was PBMCs, obtained at surgery. The rearrangement combines TRBV6-1 with TRBJ2-3; perhaps TRBD2 is the D gene, with 5 bases matching. The receptor's source is a male donor with early-stage non-small cell lung cancer. This receptor has the CDR3 CASTLRAGADTQYF. The nucleotide sequence is given as TGTGCCAGCACTTTACGGGCGGGTGCAGATACGCAGTATTTT.